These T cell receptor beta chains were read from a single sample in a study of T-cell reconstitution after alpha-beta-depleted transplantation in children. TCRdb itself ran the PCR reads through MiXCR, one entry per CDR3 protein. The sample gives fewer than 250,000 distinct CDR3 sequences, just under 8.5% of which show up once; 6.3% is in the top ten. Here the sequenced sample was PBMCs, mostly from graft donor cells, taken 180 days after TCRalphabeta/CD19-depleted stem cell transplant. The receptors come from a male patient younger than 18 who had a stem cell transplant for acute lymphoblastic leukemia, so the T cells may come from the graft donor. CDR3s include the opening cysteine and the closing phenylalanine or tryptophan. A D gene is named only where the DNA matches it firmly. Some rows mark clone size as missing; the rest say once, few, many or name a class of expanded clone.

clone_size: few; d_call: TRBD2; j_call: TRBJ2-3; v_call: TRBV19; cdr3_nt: TGTGCCAGTAGTAGGCCTAGCGGGGGGCTGGATACGCAGTATTTT; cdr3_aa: CASSRPSGGLDTQYF
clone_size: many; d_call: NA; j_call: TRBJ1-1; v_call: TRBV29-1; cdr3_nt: TGCAGCGCCGGAACAATGAACACTGAAGCTTTCTTT; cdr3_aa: CSAGTMNTEAFF
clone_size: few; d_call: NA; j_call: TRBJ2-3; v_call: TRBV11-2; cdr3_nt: TGTGCCAGCAGATCAGGGGGGCCGATAGATACGCAGTATTTT; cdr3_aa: CASRSGGPIDTQYF
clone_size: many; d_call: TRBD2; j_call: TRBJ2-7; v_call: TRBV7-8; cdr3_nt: TGTGCCAGCAGCCGGGCAAGCGGGGGGCCCCTCTACGAGCAGTACTTC; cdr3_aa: CASSRASGGPLYEQYF
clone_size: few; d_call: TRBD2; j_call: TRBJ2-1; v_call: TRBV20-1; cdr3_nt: TGCAGTGCTAGAGATCCCGGGGGGGGGGATGAGCAGTTCTTC; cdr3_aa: CSARDPGGGDEQFF
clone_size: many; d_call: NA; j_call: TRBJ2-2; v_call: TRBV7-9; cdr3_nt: TGTGCCAGCAGCTTAGCGGAAACGAACACCGGGGAGCTGTTTTTT; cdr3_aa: CASSLAETNTGELFF
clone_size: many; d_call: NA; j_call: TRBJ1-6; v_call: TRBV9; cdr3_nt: TGTGCCAGCAGCGTAGCGGTCCAGCGCCGCTTAAGCTCCTATAATTCACCCCTCCACTTT; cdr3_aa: CASSVAVQRRLSSYNSPLHF
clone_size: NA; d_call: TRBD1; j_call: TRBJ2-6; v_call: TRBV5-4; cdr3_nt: TGTGCCAGCACTTCGGCCCCTAGGGGGCTTGGGGCCAACGTCCTGACTTTC; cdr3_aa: CASTSAPRGLGANVLTF
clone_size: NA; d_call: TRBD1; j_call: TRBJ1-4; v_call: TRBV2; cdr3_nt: TGTGCCAGCAGCCGACAGGGCGCAGGAAAAATGCTGTTTTTT; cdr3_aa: CASSRQGAGKMLFF
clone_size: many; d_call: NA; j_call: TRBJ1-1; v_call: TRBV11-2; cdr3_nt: TGTGCCAGCAGCTTAAGAACAGGGAGGACTGAAGCTTTCTTT; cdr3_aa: CASSLRTGRTEAFF
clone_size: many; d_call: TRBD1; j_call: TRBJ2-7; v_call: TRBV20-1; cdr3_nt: TGCAGTGCTAGGACTCGCGGGACAGGGTACTACGAGCAGTACTTC; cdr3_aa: CSARTRGTGYYEQYF
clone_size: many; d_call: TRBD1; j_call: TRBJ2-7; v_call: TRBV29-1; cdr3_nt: TGCAGCGTTGGGGCGACAGGGGGTTCCTACGAGCAGTACTTC; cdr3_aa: CSVGATGGSYEQYF
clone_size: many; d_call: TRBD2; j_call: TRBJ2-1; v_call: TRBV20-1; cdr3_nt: TGCAGTGCTAGACGGACTAGCGGGAGCGCCAATGAGCAGTTCTTC; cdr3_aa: CSARRTSGSANEQFF
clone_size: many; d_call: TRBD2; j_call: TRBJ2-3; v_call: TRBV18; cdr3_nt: TGTGCCAGCTCACCACTAGCGCCTAGCGGGACCTTCACAGATACGCAGTATTTT; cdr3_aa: CASSPLAPSGTFTDTQYF
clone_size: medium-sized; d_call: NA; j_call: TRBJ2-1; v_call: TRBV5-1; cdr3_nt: TGTGCCAGCAGCTTAGGAAATGAGCAGTTCTTC; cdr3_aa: CASSLGNEQFF
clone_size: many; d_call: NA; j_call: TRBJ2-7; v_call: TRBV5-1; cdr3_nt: TGCGCCAGCAGCTTGCAGCTTCTTTACGAGCAGTACTTC; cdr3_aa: CASSLQLLYEQYF
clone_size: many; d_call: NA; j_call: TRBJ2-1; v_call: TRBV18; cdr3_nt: TGTGCCAGCTCCCCCTTGGGAAATGAGCAGTTCTTC; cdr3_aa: CASSPLGNEQFF
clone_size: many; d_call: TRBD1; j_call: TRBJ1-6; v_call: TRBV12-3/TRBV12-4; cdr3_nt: TGTGCCAGCAGTCCGGGACAGGGAGGCTCCTATAATTCACCCCTCCACTTT; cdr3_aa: CASSPGQGGSYNSPLHF
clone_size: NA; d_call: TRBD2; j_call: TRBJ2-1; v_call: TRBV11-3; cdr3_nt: TGTGCCAGCAGCTCACCTCATGCTAGCGGGGTTAATGAGCAGTTCTTC; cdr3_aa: CASSSPHASGVNEQFF
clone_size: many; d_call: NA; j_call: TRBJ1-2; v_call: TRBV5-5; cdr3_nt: TGTGCCAGCAGTTGGGTTGGGCAGGGTTATGGCTACACCTTC; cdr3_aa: CASSWVGQGYGYTF
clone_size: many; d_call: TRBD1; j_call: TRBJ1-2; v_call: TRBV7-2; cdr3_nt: TGTGCCAGCAGCTCTCCCCCGACAGGGCGAGCCTTCTTCTATGGCTACACCTTC; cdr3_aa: CASSSPPTGRAFFYGYTF
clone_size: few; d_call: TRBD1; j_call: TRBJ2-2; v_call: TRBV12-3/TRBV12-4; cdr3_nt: TGTGCCACCGACAGGGTTGACACCGGGGAGCTGTTTTTT; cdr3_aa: CATDRVDTGELFF
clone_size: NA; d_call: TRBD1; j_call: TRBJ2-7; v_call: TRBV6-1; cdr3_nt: TGTGCCAGCAGTGCCCACGGACAGGGGAACTACGAGCAGTACTTC; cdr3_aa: CASSAHGQGNYEQYF
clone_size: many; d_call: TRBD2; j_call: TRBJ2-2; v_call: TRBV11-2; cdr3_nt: TGTGCCAGCAGCTTCCCCGGGACTAGTGTGACCGGGGAGCTGTTTTTT; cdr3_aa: CASSFPGTSVTGELFF
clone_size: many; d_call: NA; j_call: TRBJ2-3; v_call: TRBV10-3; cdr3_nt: TGTGCCATCAGTCCGGAAAGACCCGGGGCAGATACGCAGTATTTT; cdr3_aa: CAISPERPGADTQYF
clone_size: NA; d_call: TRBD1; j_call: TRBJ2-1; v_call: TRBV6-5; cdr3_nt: TGTGCCAGCAGTTTCACAGGGGACCCCTACAATGAGCAGTTCTTC; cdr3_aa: CASSFTGDPYNEQFF
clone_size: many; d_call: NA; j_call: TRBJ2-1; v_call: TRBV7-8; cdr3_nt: TGTGCCAGCAGCTTAGGTCCGGGACTTCCGAGGAATGAGCAGTTCTTC; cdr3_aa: CASSLGPGLPRNEQFF
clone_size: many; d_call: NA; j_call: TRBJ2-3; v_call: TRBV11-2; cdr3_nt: TGTGCCAGCAGCTTATTCCGAACTAGCACAGATACGCAGTATTTT; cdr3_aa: CASSLFRTSTDTQYF
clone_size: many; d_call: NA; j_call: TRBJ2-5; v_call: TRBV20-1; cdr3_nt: TGCAGTGCGCAGGGTGTCAGGGCGCGTTTTGGGGCCCAGTACTTC; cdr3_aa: CSAQGVRARFGAQYF
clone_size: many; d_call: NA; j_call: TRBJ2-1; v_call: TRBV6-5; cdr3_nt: TGTGCCAGCAGTTATCCGGTCGGCTCCTACAATGAGCAGTTCTTC; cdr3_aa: CASSYPVGSYNEQFF
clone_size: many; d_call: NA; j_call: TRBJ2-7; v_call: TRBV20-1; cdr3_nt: TGCAGTGCTAGACGGAGTGCCTACGAGCAGTACTTC; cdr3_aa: CSARRSAYEQYF
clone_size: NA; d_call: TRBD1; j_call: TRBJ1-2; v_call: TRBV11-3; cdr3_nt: TGTGCCAGCAGCCACTGGACAGGGTCGAACTATGGCTACACCTTC; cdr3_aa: CASSHWTGSNYGYTF
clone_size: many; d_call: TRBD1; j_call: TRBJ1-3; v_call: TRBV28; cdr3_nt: TGTGCCAGCAGTTTGAGGGCCACGCAGGGGGCAAGGGGAAACACCATATATTTT; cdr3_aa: CASSLRATQGARGNTIYF
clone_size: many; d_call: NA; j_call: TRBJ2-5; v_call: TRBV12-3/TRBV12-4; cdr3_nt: TGTGCCAGCAGTTTAGCTAGGGGGGTCGCCAAAGAGACCCAGTACTTC; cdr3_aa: CASSLARGVAKETQYF
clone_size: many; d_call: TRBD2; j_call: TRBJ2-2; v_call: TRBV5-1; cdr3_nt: TGCGCCAGCAGCTTGGACCCAGCGGGGGGGCGCACCGGGGAGCTGTTTTTT; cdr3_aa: CASSLDPAGGRTGELFF
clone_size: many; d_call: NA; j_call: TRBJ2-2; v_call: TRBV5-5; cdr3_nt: TGTGCCAGCAGCTTGGTATGGGGTAGCCGGACCGGGGAGCTGTTTTTT; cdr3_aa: CASSLVWGSRTGELFF
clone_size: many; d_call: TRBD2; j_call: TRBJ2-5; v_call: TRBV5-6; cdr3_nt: TGTGCCAGCAGCTACGCAAAACTAGCGGGAGAAGAGACCCAGTACTTC; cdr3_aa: CASSYAKLAGEETQYF
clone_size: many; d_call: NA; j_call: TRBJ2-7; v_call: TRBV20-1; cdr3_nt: TGCAGTGCTAGGAAAGCCTCCTACGAGCAGTACTTC; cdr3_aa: CSARKASYEQYF
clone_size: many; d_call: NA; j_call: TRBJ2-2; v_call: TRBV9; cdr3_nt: TGTGCCAGCAGCCCGGAGCCCGGGGAGCTGTTTTTT; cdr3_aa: CASSPEPGELFF
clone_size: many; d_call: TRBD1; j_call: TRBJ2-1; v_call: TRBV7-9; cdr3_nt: TGTGCCACCTTACAGGGGGAAAGCTCCTACAATGAGCAGTTCTTC; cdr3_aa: CATLQGESSYNEQFF
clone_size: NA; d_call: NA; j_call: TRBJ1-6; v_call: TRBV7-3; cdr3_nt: TGTGCCAGCAGCTTAACCGAATATTCACCCCTCCACTTT; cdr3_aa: CASSLTEYSPLHF
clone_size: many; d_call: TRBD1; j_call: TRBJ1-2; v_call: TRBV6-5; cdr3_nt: TGTGCCAGCAGTTACAAGGGGACAGGGGGCGCGGACTATGGCTACACCTTC; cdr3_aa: CASSYKGTGGADYGYTF
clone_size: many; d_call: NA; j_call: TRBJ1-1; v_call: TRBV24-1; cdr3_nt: TGTGCCACCAGTGAAGAGGGGCGCGACACTGAAGCTTTCTTT; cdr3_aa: CATSEEGRDTEAFF